This T cell receptor beta chain is from a study of blood T cell repertoires in COVID-19. In the study overall: Italy, Spain and the United States were the sources of the convalescent and acute COVID-19 samples.

The germline gives CDR1 KGHSH, CDR2 LQKENI. The CDR3 sequence is 14 residues long. Trimming pared 3 bases from V and 0 bases from J, leaving 7 bases between. This clone has ten or more counts. Other DNA sequences from this sample encode an identical CDR3 as well. As processed by the authors: It was from reference gene primer amplification that nucleated cell counts were estimated. Clones were sequenced by immunoSEQ multiplex PCR, and TCRdb holds only the in-frame ones, with some missing. That table gives V, J and clone size, and the DNA gave D and trimming. This table has fewer than 120,000 clones, about 80% appearing once.

Sequences were obtained from peripheral blood. The genes are TRBV18 and TRBJ2-3, with D perhaps TRBD2 (5 bases). The clonotype comes from a woman older than 75 with acute or convalescent COVID-19. This CDR3 is CASSPQRSTDTQYF. CDR3 bases: TGTGCCAGCTCACCCCAGCGGAGCACAGATACGCAGTATTTT.